Listed below are T cell receptor beta chains from one sample, sequenced in a study of cytomegalovirus exposure and HLA in healthy donors. This table comes from immunoSEQ multiplex PCR, and its TCRdb copy is limited to in-frame clones, with some not included. The data contain 90,000 or so clones, roughly 80% of them singletons. Sequenced sample: PBMCs. Every receptor here comes from a man aged 30 to 39 in good health and CMV-seropositive. CDR3s include the opening cysteine and the closing phenylalanine or tryptophan. Each record gives: V gene, D gene, clone size, J gene, CDR3 DNA, CDR3 protein. The D gene is left open where the match is weak. The listing skips clone size in some rows; elsewhere it reads once, few, many or a size class.

TRBV21-1	-	-	TRBJ2-7	TGTGCCAGCACCCTACGACTAGCGGCCTACGAGCAGTACTTC	CASTLRLAAYEQYF
TRBV7-2	TRBD2	-	TRBJ2-2	TGTGCCAGCAGCTTCCTTAGCGGGGGCGGGGAGCTGTTTTTT	CASSFLSGGGELFF
TRBV15	TRBD1	-	TRBJ1-1	TGTGCCACCAGCAGGGGACAGGGGTGGACTGAAGCTTTCTTT	CATSRGQGWTEAFF
TRBV4-3	TRBD2	-	TRBJ2-1	TGCGCCAGCAGCCCCCTGGGGCCGGGGGGGCAGTTCTTC	CASSPLGPGGQFF
TRBV5-4	TRBD2	-	TRBJ2-5	TGTGCCAGCAGCCCCGGTGGTGCTAGCGGGCAAGAGACCCAGTACTTC	CASSPGGASGQETQYF
TRBV6-5	-	-	TRBJ2-2	TGTGCCAGCAGTTACGGAACAGCGAACACCGGGGAGCTGTTTTTT	CASSYGTANTGELFF
TRBV4-3	TRBD2	-	TRBJ2-1	TGCGCCAGCAGCCAAGAGAGGACTAGCGTGAGCTATGAGCAGTTCTTC	CASSQERTSVSYEQFF
TRBV7-9	TRBD1	once	TRBJ2-5	TGTGCCAGCAGCAGAAGACAGGGCGAGACCCAGTACTTC	CASSRRQGETQYF
TRBV7-6	TRBD2	-	TRBJ2-3	TGTGCCAGCAGTCTAAGGAGACTAGCGGGAGGGGTCACAGATACGCAGTATTTT	CASSLRRLAGGVTDTQYF
TRBV4-1	TRBD2	few	TRBJ2-2	TGCGCCAGCAGCCAAGTTGGCGGGGGGATGACCGGGGAGCTGTTTTTT	CASSQVGGGMTGELFF
TRBV5-1	TRBD1	few	TRBJ2-7	TGCGCCAGCAGCCAAAATAGACAGGGGGCATCCTACGAGCAGTACTTC	CASSQNRQGASYEQYF